Shown below are 3 T cell receptor beta chains from a single sample sequenced in a study of OX40 agonist ivuxolimab in advanced cancers. TCRdb's table, derived via immunoSEQ multiplex PCR, lists solely in-frame clones and lacks some. Of roughly 92,000 clones in the sample, about 92% are singletons; the top ten hold 3.4%. Sequenced material: CD4+ or CD8+ T cells sorted from blood, taken in a trial of the OX40 agonist ivuxolimab. The receptors shown here come from an adult with an advanced solid tumor such as melanoma, head and neck, liver or kidney cancer.

The chain is built from TRBV27 and TRBJ1-6; TRBD1 might be the D (5 bases). The germline V gene has CDR1 MNHEY and CDR2 SMNVEV (reference sequence). V was cut by 4 bases and J by 9 bases, with 13 bases left in between. This CDR3 has 14 amino acids. CDR3 coding DNA: TGTGCCAGCAGTTATAGGGGCCAAAGTTCACCCCTCCACTTT. Translating gives CASSYRGQSSPLHF.

The genes are TRBV6-6 and TRBJ2-6; weak D call: TRBD1 (7 bases). The CDR3 runs 14 residues. Per germline, CDR1 MNHNY and CDR2 SVGAGI (reference sequence). Trimming took off 6 bases at V and 10 bases at J, with 16 bases between the two ends. The DNA for the CDR3 is TGTGCCAGCAGATCCCTCGGGGGACAGAACGTCCTGACTTTC. Its translation is CASRSLGGQNVLTF.

The chain joins TRBV27 to TRBJ2-3, with 7 positions matching TRBD1. This CDR3 contains 15 residues. Trimming took 3 bases from V and 5 from J; bases not matched to a gene: 8. The germline V gene encodes CDR1 MNHEY and CDR2 SMNVEV (reference sequence). CDR3 coding DNA: TGTGCCAGCAGTTTTACGACAGGGTTTGGAGATACGCAGTATTTT. Translated, it gives CASSFTTGFGDTQYF.